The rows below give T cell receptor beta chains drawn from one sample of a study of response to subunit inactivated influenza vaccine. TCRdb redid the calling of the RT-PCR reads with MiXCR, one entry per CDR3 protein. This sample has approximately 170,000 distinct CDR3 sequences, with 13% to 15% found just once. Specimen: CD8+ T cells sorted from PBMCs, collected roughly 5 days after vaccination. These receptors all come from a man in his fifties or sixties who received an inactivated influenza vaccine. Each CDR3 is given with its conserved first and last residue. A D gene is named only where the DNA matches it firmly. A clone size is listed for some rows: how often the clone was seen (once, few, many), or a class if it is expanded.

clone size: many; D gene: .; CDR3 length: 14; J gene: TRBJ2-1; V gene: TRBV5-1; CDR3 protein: CASSLETGLNEQFF; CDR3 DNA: TGCGCCAGCAGCTTGGAGACGGGGCTGAATGAGCAGTTCTTC
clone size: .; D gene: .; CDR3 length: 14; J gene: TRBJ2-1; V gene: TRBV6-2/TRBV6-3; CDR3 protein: CASGGYPSYNEQFF; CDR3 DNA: TGTGCCAGCGGTGGGTACCCGTCCTACAATGAGCAGTTCTTC
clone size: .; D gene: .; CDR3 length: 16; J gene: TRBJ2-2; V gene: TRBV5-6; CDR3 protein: CASSTVGGTNTGDLFF; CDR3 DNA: TGTGCCAGCAGCACGGTGGGCGGGACGAACACCGGGGATCTGTTTTTT
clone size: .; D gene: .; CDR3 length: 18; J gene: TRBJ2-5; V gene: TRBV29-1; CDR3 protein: CSVEDPLPAEWAPETQYF; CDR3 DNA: TGCAGCGTTGAAGATCCCCTCCCAGCGGAGTGGGCGCCAGAGACCCAGTACTTC
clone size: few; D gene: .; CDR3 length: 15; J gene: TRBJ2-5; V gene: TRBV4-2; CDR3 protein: CASSQGQLGQETQYF; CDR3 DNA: TGTGCCAGCAGTCAAGGACAGCTCGGGCAGGAGACCCAGTACTTC
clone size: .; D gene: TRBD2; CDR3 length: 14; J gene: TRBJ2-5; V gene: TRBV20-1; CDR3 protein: CSAPAGGRGETQYF; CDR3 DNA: TGCAGTGCGCCAGCGGGGGGACGAGGGGAGACCCAGTACTTC
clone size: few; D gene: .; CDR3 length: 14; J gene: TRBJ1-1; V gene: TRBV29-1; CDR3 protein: CSVEFGAGGTEAFF; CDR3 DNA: TGCAGCGTTGAATTCGGGGCCGGGGGCACTGAAGCTTTCTTT
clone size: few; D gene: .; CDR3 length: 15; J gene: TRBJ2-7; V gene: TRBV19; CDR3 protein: CASRSTSPWGYEQYF; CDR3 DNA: TGTGCCAGTAGATCCACTTCGCCATGGGGCTACGAGCAGTACTTC
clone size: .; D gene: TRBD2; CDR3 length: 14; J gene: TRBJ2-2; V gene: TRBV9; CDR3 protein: CASLPGLNTGELFF; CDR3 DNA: TGTGCCAGCCTCCCGGGACTAAACACCGGGGAGCTGTTTTTT
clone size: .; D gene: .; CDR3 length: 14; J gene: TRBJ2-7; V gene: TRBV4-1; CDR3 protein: CASSQVSAPYEQYF; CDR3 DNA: TGCGCCAGCAGCCAAGTTTCGGCGCCCTACGAGCAGTACTTC
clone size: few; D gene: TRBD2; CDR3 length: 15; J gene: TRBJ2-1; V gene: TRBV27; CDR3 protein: CASSPSGITYNEQFF; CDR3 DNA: TGTGCCAGCAGCCCGAGCGGGATCACCTACAATGAGCAGTTCTTC
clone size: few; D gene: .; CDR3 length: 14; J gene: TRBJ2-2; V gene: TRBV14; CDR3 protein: CASSQIPGFGELFF; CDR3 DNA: TGTGCCAGCAGCCAAATTCCAGGGTTCGGGGAGCTGTTTTTT
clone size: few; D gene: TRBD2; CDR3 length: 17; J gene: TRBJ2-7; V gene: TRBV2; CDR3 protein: CASSDFGLAGRVYEQYF; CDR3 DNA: TGTGCCAGCAGTGATTTCGGTCTAGCGGGTCGTGTTTACGAGCAGTACTTC
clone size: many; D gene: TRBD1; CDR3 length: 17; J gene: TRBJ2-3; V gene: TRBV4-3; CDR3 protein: CASSLRGHPVTTDTQYF; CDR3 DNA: TGCGCCAGCAGCCTAAGGGGGCACCCCGTAACCACAGATACGCAGTATTTT
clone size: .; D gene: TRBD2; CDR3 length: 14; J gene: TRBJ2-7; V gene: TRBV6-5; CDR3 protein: CASSSTSGTGEQYF; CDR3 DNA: TGTGCCAGCAGTTCGACTAGCGGGACAGGCGAGCAGTACTTC
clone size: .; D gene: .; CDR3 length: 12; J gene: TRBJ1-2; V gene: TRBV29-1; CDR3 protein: CSVEGRNYGYTF; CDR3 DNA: TGCAGCGTTGAAGGACGGAACTATGGCTACACCTTC
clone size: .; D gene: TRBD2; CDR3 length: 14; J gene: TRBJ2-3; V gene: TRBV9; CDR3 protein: CASSGTSGKGTQYF; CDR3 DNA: TGTGCCAGCAGCGGCACTAGCGGGAAAGGTACGCAGTATTTT
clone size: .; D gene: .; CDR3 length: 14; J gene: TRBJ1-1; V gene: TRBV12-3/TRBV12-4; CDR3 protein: CASSLATINTEAFF; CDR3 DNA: TGTGCCAGCAGTTTAGCGACGATTAACACTGAAGCTTTCTTT
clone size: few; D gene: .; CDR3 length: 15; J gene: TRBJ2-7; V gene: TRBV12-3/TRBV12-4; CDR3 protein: CASSLGRPPTYEQYF; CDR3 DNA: TGTGCCAGCAGTTTAGGCCGCCCGCCAACCTACGAGCAGTACTTC
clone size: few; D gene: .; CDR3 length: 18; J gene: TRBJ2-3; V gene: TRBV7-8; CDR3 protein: CASRQTQLGTPGADTQYF; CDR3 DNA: TGTGCCAGCAGGCAAACACAACTGGGGACACCCGGGGCAGATACGCAGTATTTT
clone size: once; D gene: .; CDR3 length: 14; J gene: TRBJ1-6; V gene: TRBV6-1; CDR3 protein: CASTELAGNSPLHF; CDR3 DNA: TGTGCCAGCACGGAGTTGGCAGGGAATTCACCCCTCCACTTT
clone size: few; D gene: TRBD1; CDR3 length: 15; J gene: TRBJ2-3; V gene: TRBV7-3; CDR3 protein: CASSFVGQSTDTQYF; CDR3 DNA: TGTGCCAGCAGCTTCGTGGGACAGAGCACAGATACGCAGTATTTT
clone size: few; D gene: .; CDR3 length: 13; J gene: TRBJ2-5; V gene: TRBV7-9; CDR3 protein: CASSKTNWETQYF; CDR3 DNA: TGTGCCAGCAGCAAGACTAATTGGGAGACCCAGTACTTC
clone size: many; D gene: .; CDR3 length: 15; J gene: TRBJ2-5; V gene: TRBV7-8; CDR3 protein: CASSFLGTRRGTQYF; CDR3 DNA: TGTGCCAGCAGCTTCCTCGGGACCCGACGGGGGACCCAGTACTTC
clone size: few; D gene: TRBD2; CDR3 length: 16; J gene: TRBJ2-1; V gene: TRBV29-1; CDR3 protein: CSVDPLAGGPQNEQFF; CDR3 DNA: TGCAGCGTTGATCCCCTAGCGGGAGGGCCGCAGAATGAGCAGTTCTTC
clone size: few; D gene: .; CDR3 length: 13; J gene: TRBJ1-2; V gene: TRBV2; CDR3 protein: CASIGRVLDGYTF; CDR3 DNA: TGTGCCAGCATCGGCAGGGTGTTGGATGGCTACACCTTC
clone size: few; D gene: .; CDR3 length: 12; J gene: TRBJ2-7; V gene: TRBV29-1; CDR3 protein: CSVEEKAYEQYF; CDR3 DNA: TGCAGCGTTGAAGAGAAGGCCTACGAGCAGTACTTC
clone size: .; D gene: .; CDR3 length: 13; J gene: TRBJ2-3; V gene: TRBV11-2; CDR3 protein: CASGRGITDTQYF; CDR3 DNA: TGTGCCAGCGGAAGGGGTATCACAGATACGCAGTATTTT
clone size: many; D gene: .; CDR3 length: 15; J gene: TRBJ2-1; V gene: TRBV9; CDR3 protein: CASSKTVTSRDEQFF; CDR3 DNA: TGTGCCAGCAGCAAGACAGTAACCTCGCGGGATGAGCAGTTCTTC
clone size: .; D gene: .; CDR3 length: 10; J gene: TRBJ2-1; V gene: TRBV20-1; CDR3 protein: CSARVNEQFF; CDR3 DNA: TGCAGTGCTAGAGTCAATGAGCAGTTCTTC
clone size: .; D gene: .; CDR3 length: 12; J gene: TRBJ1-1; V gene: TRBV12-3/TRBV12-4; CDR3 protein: CASSLSFTEAFF; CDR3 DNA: TGTGCCAGCAGTTTATCCTTCACTGAAGCTTTCTTT
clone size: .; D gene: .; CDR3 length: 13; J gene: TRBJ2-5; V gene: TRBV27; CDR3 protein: CASRAGPQETQYF; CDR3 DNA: TGTGCAAGTAGAGCGGGTCCCCAAGAGACCCAGTACTTC
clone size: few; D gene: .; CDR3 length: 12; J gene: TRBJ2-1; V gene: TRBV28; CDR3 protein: CASSRIYNEQFF; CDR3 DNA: TGTGCCAGCAGTCGGATTTACAATGAGCAGTTCTTC
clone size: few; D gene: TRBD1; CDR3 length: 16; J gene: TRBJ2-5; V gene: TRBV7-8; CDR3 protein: CASSPRGPGGLETQYF; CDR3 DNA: TGTGCCAGCAGCCCGAGGGGGCCAGGGGGCCTGGAGACCCAGTACTTC
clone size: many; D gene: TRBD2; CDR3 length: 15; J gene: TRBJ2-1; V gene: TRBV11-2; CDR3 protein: CASSLVAGGVSEQFF; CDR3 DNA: TGTGCCAGCAGCTTGGTAGCGGGTGGAGTAAGTGAGCAGTTCTTC
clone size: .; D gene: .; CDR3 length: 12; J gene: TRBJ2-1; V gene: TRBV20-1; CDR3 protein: CSATDIYNEQFF; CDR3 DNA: TGCAGTGCCACTGACATATACAATGAGCAGTTCTTC
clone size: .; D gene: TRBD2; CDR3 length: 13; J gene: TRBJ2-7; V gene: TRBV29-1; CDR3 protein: CSVETSEDYEQYF; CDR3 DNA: TGCAGCGTTGAAACTAGCGAGGACTACGAGCAGTACTTC
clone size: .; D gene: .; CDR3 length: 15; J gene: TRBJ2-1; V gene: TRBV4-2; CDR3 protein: CASSQGGGLDNEQFF; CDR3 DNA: TGTGCCAGCAGCCAGGGGGGGGGCCTTGACAATGAGCAGTTCTTC
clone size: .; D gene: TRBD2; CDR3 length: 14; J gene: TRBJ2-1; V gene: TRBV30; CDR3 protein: CALLAGLGYNEQFF; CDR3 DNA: TGTGCCCTCCTAGCGGGTCTCGGTTACAATGAGCAGTTCTTC
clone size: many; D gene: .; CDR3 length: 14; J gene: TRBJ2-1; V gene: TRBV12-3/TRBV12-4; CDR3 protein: CASSQDSSYNEQFF; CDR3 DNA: TGTGCCAGCAGCCAGGACTCGTCGTACAATGAGCAGTTCTTC